The 9 T cell receptor beta chains listed next were all sequenced from one sample in a study of T cells in Graves' hyperthyroidism and ophthalmopathy. RNA transcripts were the template for amplifying TCR beta CDR3 regions. In the first-round RT-PCR of the TCR CDR3, the HTBI primer set was used. TCRdb re-analysed the multiplex PCR reads in MiXCR, keeping a single row per CDR3 protein. The data hold 240,000 or so distinct CDR3 sequences, with about a sixth observed a single time. The sample comprised blood. These receptors were taken from a woman aged 18-29 years with Graves' ophthalmopathy.

Ten or more counts support this clonotype. The CDR3 DNA reads TGTGCCAGCAGCTTACAATACGAGCAGTACTTC. This gives the protein CASSLQYEQYF. V and J are TRBV7-2 and TRBJ2-7; D is unresolved. V was shortened by 2 bases and J by 4 bases, with 3 bases between the two germline ends. The length of the CDR3 is 11 residues. Germline CDR1 and CDR2: SGHTA and FQGNSA.

There are many counts of this clonotype. The chain carries TRBV30 and TRBJ2-1, with 11 bases that match TRBD2. V lost 1 base to trimming and J lost 2 bases; unmatched junction nucleotides: 10. CDR3 length equals 18 residues. Germline V lookup: CDR1 GTSNPN, CDR2 SVGIG (reference sequence). CDR3 bases: TGTGCCTGGAGTGGTTTTGGGCTAGCGGGAGGAACCTACAATGAGCAGTTCTTC. Protein: CAWSGFGLAGGTYNEQFF.

This clonotype was recorded at least ten times. The V and J genes are TRBV7-9 and TRBJ2-1, with D perhaps given as TRBD1 or TRBD2 (5 bases each). The germline V and J ends were trimmed by 6 bases and 7 bases, with 10 bases remaining between them. CDR3 length: 12 amino acids. Germline V lookup: CDR1 SEHNR, CDR2 FQNEAQ (reference sequence). The CDR3 reads CASSGGGNEQFF. CDR3 sequence (DNA): TGTGCCAGCAGTGGGGGTGGTAATGAGCAGTTCTTC.

In its sample, this clonotype was seen many times. The V and J genes are TRBV18 and TRBJ2-1; TRBD2 might be the D (7 bases). Per germline, CDR1 KGHSH and CDR2 LQKENI. Trimming removed 0 bases at V and 2 bases at J, with 11 bases between. The CDR3 extends over 16 amino acids. CDR3 region: CASSPPRGGTYNEQFF. The DNA for the CDR3 is TGTGCCAGCTCACCACCGAGGGGGGGGACCTACAATGAGCAGTTCTTC.

This clonotype was observed many times. V is TRBV27 and J is TRBJ1-1, with 8 bases identical to TRBD1. Germline V lookup: CDR1 MNHEY, CDR2 SMNVEV (reference sequence). The length of the CDR3 is 17 residues. Trimming took 2 bases from V and 1 from J; bases not matched to a gene: 9. The CDR3 spells CASSLNGQGWENTEAFF. The CDR3 coding sequence is TGTGCCAGCAGTTTAAACGGACAGGGATGGGAGAACACTGAAGCTTTCTTT.

This clonotype was detected ten times or more. V gene TRBV20-1 combines with J gene TRBJ2-5; 11 bases agree with TRBD2. The V and J ends lost 3 bases and 5 bases, in that order; junction bases with no gene match: 8. The CDR3 length is 15 residues. Looked up from germline, CDR1 is DFQATT and CDR2 is SNEGSKA (reference sequence). CDR3 in DNA: TGCAGTGCTAGTGGATCTAGCGGGGGGAGGGAGACCCAGTACTTC. This gives the protein CSASGSSGGRETQYF.

A single count supports this clonotype. The rearrangement joins TRBV12-3 or TRBV12-4 to TRBJ2-2; 15 bases agree with TRBD2. CDR3 length equals 15 residues. Unmatched junction bases numbered 3, after V lost 8 bases and J lost 5 bases. CDR3 in amino acids: CASGLAGGVTGELFF. In DNA, the CDR3 is TGTGCCAGCGGACTAGCGGGAGGGGTAACCGGGGAGCTGTTTTTT.

This clonotype came up many times. The V call is TRBV7-3, the J call TRBJ2-1, with TRBD2 matching 11 bases. With 5 bases clipped from V and 8 bases from J, the junction kept 8 bases outside the gene matches. CDR1 and CDR2 from the germline V gene are SGHTA and FQGTGA. The CDR3 has 15 amino acids. DNA for the CDR3: TGTGCCAGCAGCCCGCGGACTAGCGGGTGGGATGAGCAGTTCTTC. Encoded protein: CASSPRTSGWDEQFF.

This clonotype came up many times. This rearrangement joins TRBV6-1 to TRBJ1-1; D not resolved. The CDR3 covers 14 residues. Looked up from germline, CDR1 is MNHNS and CDR2 is SASEGT. The V end lost 6 bases, the J end lost 7 bases, and 18 bases lay between the germline ends. The CDR3 here is CASRPVLGFNEAFF. The DNA of the CDR3 is TGTGCCAGCAGACCGGTCTTAGGCTTTAATGAAGCTTTCTTT.